The entry that follows covers one T cell receptor beta chain sequence. What it binds is not known. This record comes from a study of STAT5B mutations in CD4+ large granular lymphocyte leukemia. Sequencing was at survey level. Per the original methods: A productive frequency of 2.59 x 10-5 was the lowest detectable. Profiled with immunoSEQ multiplex PCR; TCRdb holds only in-frame clones, not every one. V, J and clone size are taken as reported in that table, and D and trimming were inferred from the DNA itself. The table includes 15,000 to 20,000 clones, approximately 84% detected once. Study conclusions and caveats: TRBV06-family usage was enriched in top patient clones (8/27) versus controls (2/35).

Germline CDR1 and CDR2: MNHEY and SMNVEV (reference sequence). Trimming left V 8 bases short and J 3 bases short, with 11 bases between. This CDR3 comprises 13 residues. The chain employs TRBV27 and TRBJ2-1; D is undetermined. Material: CD4+ T cells from blood buffy coats. The receptor's source is a human donor in good health. The CDR3 bases are TGTGCCAGCCAACTATCCCTCTACAATGAGCAGTTCTTC. Protein product: CASQLSLYNEQFF.